These T cell receptor beta chains were read from a single sample in a study of blood T cells in healthy people across ages. TCRdb analysed the 5' RACE reads with MiXCR anew, one entry per CDR3 protein. The sample holds around 1.7 million distinct CDR3 sequences; 25% to 30% are singletons and the top ten take roughly 8%. Sequencing was performed on blood. These receptors all stem from a woman aged 25-40 years in good health. CDR3s include the opening cysteine and the closing phenylalanine or tryptophan. A D gene is named only where the DNA matches it firmly. Size values are once, few and many counts, or a class for expanded clones, and some rows have none.

clone size: -; J gene: TRBJ2-7; D gene: TRBD1; V gene: TRBV5-1; CDR3 protein: CASSSSRDRDEQYF; CDR3 DNA: TGCGCCAGCAGCTCCTCCCGGGACAGGGACGAGCAGTACTTC
clone size: -; J gene: TRBJ1-1; D gene: -; V gene: TRBV2; CDR3 protein: CASSARSGAGNTEAFF; CDR3 DNA: TGTGCCAGCAGTGCACGGTCAGGGGCTGGGAACACTGAAGCTTTCTTT
clone size: few; J gene: TRBJ1-4; D gene: TRBD1; V gene: TRBV7-6; CDR3 protein: CASSFTGGSNEKLFF; CDR3 DNA: TGTGCCAGCAGCTTTACAGGGGGGTCGAATGAAAAACTGTTTTTT
clone size: -; J gene: TRBJ2-5; D gene: -; V gene: TRBV20-1; CDR3 protein: CSASRGPYETQYF; CDR3 DNA: TGCAGTGCTAGCAGGGGCCCTTATGAGACCCAGTACTTC
clone size: -; J gene: TRBJ2-3; D gene: TRBD2; V gene: TRBV20-1; CDR3 protein: CSAVPGLNGRWTDTQYF; CDR3 DNA: TGCAGTGCTGTCCCCGGCCTAAACGGGAGGTGGACAGATACGCAGTATTTT
clone size: -; J gene: TRBJ2-3; D gene: -; V gene: TRBV5-5; CDR3 protein: CASRETGVLTDTQYF; CDR3 DNA: TGTGCCAGCAGGGAGACGGGAGTTCTCACAGATACGCAGTATTTT
clone size: many; J gene: TRBJ2-1; D gene: TRBD2; V gene: TRBV29-1; CDR3 protein: CSVDGGTENEQFF; CDR3 DNA: TGCAGCGTTGACGGGGGGACGGAAAATGAGCAGTTCTTC
clone size: few; J gene: TRBJ1-4; D gene: TRBD1; V gene: TRBV29-1; CDR3 protein: CSVAEGASEKLFF; CDR3 DNA: TGCAGCGTTGCAGAGGGGGCGTCTGAAAAACTGTTTTTT
clone size: few; J gene: TRBJ2-7; D gene: TRBD1; V gene: TRBV5-1; CDR3 protein: CASSVDRGQTYEQYF; CDR3 DNA: TGCGCCAGCAGCGTCGACAGGGGCCAAACCTACGAGCAGTACTTC
clone size: -; J gene: TRBJ1-6; D gene: -; V gene: TRBV5-1; CDR3 protein: CASSLDLGGGYNSPLHF; CDR3 DNA: TGCGCCAGCAGCTTAGACCTGGGAGGGGGTTATAATTCACCCCTCCACTTT
clone size: -; J gene: TRBJ1-2; D gene: -; V gene: TRBV28; CDR3 protein: CASSSGNRVGYGYTF; CDR3 DNA: TGTGCCAGCAGTTCGGGGAACAGGGTTGGCTATGGCTACACCTTC
clone size: many; J gene: TRBJ2-6; D gene: TRBD1; V gene: TRBV27; CDR3 protein: CASSPGQGVSGANVLTF; CDR3 DNA: TGTGCCAGCAGTCCCGGACAGGGGGTCTCTGGGGCCAACGTCCTGACTTTC
clone size: -; J gene: TRBJ2-4; D gene: -; V gene: TRBV7-2; CDR3 protein: CASSLFADVKNIQYF; CDR3 DNA: TGTGCCAGCAGCTTATTCGCGGATGTTAAAAACATTCAGTACTTC
clone size: few; J gene: TRBJ2-5; D gene: TRBD2; V gene: TRBV3-1; CDR3 protein: CASSHYGGIQETQYF; CDR3 DNA: TGTGCCAGCAGCCATTACGGGGGGATACAAGAGACCCAGTACTTC
clone size: few; J gene: TRBJ2-1; D gene: -; V gene: TRBV2; CDR3 protein: CASSELREQFF; CDR3 DNA: TGTGCCAGCAGTGAGCTGAGAGAGCAGTTCTTC
clone size: -; J gene: TRBJ2-1; D gene: -; V gene: TRBV5-1; CDR3 protein: CASSSWRPNNEQFF; CDR3 DNA: TGCGCCAGCAGCTCGTGGAGGCCAAACAATGAGCAGTTCTTC
clone size: -; J gene: TRBJ1-6; D gene: -; V gene: TRBV7-9; CDR3 protein: CASSNYGLSGRSPLHF; CDR3 DNA: TGTGCCAGCAGCAATTACGGACTTTCGGGGAGATCACCCCTCCACTTT
clone size: many; J gene: TRBJ1-2; D gene: -; V gene: TRBV5-1; CDR3 protein: CASSLDSGDGYTF; CDR3 DNA: TGCGCCAGCAGCTTGGATTCGGGGGATGGCTACACCTTC
clone size: many; J gene: TRBJ2-7; D gene: -; V gene: TRBV6-6; CDR3 protein: CASSSRIEQYF; CDR3 DNA: TGTGCCAGCAGTTCCCGGATCGAGCAGTACTTC
clone size: -; J gene: TRBJ2-5; D gene: TRBD1; V gene: TRBV4-1; CDR3 protein: CASSQQCRGETQYF; CDR3 DNA: TGCGCCAGCAGCCAGCAATGCAGGGGGGAGACCCAGTACTTC
clone size: -; J gene: TRBJ2-6; D gene: TRBD1; V gene: TRBV12-5; CDR3 protein: CASGPLIGQDFASGANVLTF; CDR3 DNA: TGTGCTAGTGGCCCCCTAATCGGACAGGATTTTGCCTCTGGGGCCAACGTCCTGACTTTC
clone size: few; J gene: TRBJ1-1; D gene: TRBD1; V gene: TRBV7-3; CDR3 protein: CASRFTGDTEAFF; CDR3 DNA: TGTGCCAGCAGGTTCACAGGGGACACTGAAGCTTTCTTT
clone size: once; J gene: TRBJ2-3; D gene: -; V gene: TRBV10-1; CDR3 protein: CASSESSGYPDTQYF; CDR3 DNA: TGCGCCAGCAGTGAGTCGTCAGGGTACCCAGATACGCAGTATTTT
clone size: -; J gene: TRBJ1-1; D gene: TRBD1; V gene: TRBV6-1; CDR3 protein: CASSQLPGQRNTEAFF; CDR3 DNA: TGTGCCAGCAGCCAACTCCCGGGACAGAGAAACACTGAAGCTTTCTTT
clone size: many; J gene: TRBJ1-2; D gene: TRBD1; V gene: TRBV10-2; CDR3 protein: CASRKAGGADGYTF; CDR3 DNA: TGCGCCAGCAGGAAGGCAGGGGGCGCCGATGGCTACACCTTC
clone size: many; J gene: TRBJ2-7; D gene: -; V gene: TRBV7-2; CDR3 protein: CASSPGGVLSYEQYF; CDR3 DNA: TGTGCCAGCAGCCCCGGGGGCGTTTTATCCTACGAGCAGTACTTC
clone size: -; J gene: TRBJ2-7; D gene: -; V gene: TRBV12-3/TRBV12-4; CDR3 protein: CASSPLPNNEQYF; CDR3 DNA: TGTGCCAGCAGCCCCCTCCCCAACAATGAGCAGTACTTC
clone size: -; J gene: TRBJ2-3; D gene: -; V gene: TRBV5-1; CDR3 protein: CVSTGPSTDTQYF; CDR3 DNA: TGCGTTTCGACGGGTCCTAGCACAGATACGCAGTATTTT
clone size: many; J gene: TRBJ2-1; D gene: TRBD2; V gene: TRBV20-1; CDR3 protein: CSASGLADSYNEQFF; CDR3 DNA: TGCAGTGCTTCCGGACTAGCGGACTCCTACAATGAGCAGTTCTTC
clone size: many; J gene: TRBJ2-7; D gene: -; V gene: TRBV28; CDR3 protein: CASRVLTGPYAEQYF; CDR3 DNA: TGTGCCAGCAGGGTTTTGACGGGCCCCTATGCCGAGCAGTACTTC
clone size: many; J gene: TRBJ2-1; D gene: -; V gene: TRBV25-1; CDR3 protein: CASSEDRTRNEQFF; CDR3 DNA: TGTGCCAGCAGTGAGGATAGGACAAGAAATGAGCAGTTCTTC
clone size: few; J gene: TRBJ2-7; D gene: -; V gene: TRBV6-5; CDR3 protein: CASSYSTVTSYEQYF; CDR3 DNA: TGTGCCAGCAGTTACTCGACAGTCACATCCTACGAGCAGTACTTC
clone size: -; J gene: TRBJ2-1; D gene: -; V gene: TRBV28; CDR3 protein: CASSPRPAPSSYNEQFF; CDR3 DNA: TGTGCCAGCAGCCCTCGACCCGCACCGAGCTCCTACAATGAGCAGTTCTTC
clone size: -; J gene: TRBJ2-7; D gene: -; V gene: TRBV2; CDR3 protein: CASSDDSGPYEQYF; CDR3 DNA: TGTGCCAGCAGTGACGATAGCGGCCCCTACGAGCAGTACTTC
clone size: few; J gene: TRBJ1-2; D gene: TRBD1; V gene: TRBV7-9; CDR3 protein: CASSLGGTGSNYGYTF; CDR3 DNA: TGTGCCAGCAGCTTAGGAGGGACAGGGTCTAACTATGGCTACACCTTC
clone size: few; J gene: TRBJ2-3; D gene: TRBD1; V gene: TRBV11-2; CDR3 protein: CASRLTGQVTDTQYF; CDR3 DNA: TGTGCCAGCAGGCTTACGGGACAGGTCACAGATACGCAGTATTTT
clone size: -; J gene: TRBJ1-6; D gene: -; V gene: TRBV20-1; CDR3 protein: CSARRDQRNSPLHF; CDR3 DNA: TGCAGTGCCCGACGGGATCAGAGGAATTCACCCCTCCACTTT
clone size: few; J gene: TRBJ1-1; D gene: -; V gene: TRBV12-3/TRBV12-4; CDR3 protein: CASSPAGRAEAFF; CDR3 DNA: TGTGCCAGCAGTCCTGCAGGAAGGGCTGAAGCTTTCTTT
clone size: few; J gene: TRBJ2-7; D gene: TRBD2; V gene: TRBV10-3; CDR3 protein: CAISEGLAGGPHEQYF; CDR3 DNA: TGTGCCATCAGTGAGGGACTAGCGGGGGGGCCCCACGAGCAGTACTTC
clone size: -; J gene: TRBJ2-3; D gene: TRBD2; V gene: TRBV19; CDR3 protein: CASSEGTSGGRDTQYF; CDR3 DNA: TGTGCCAGTAGTGAAGGGACTAGCGGGGGTCGAGATACGCAGTATTTT
clone size: few; J gene: TRBJ2-2; D gene: -; V gene: TRBV5-5; CDR3 protein: CASSLLQTGELFF; CDR3 DNA: TGTGCCAGCAGCTTGCTCCAGACCGGGGAGCTGTTTTTT
clone size: few; J gene: TRBJ1-4; D gene: -; V gene: TRBV12-3/TRBV12-4; CDR3 protein: CASSFLGGEKLFF; CDR3 DNA: TGTGCCAGCAGTTTTTTGGGTGGGGAAAAACTGTTTTTT
clone size: few; J gene: TRBJ1-1; D gene: -; V gene: TRBV12-3/TRBV12-4; CDR3 protein: CASSPQGRSGWNTEAFF; CDR3 DNA: TGTGCCAGCAGTCCCCAGGGACGTTCGGGATGGAACACTGAAGCTTTCTTT
clone size: many; J gene: TRBJ2-4; D gene: -; V gene: TRBV18; CDR3 protein: CASSPEVGGGNIQYF; CDR3 DNA: TGTGCCAGCTCACCAGAGGTCGGGGGTGGAAACATTCAGTACTTC
clone size: -; J gene: TRBJ1-1; D gene: -; V gene: TRBV20-1; CDR3 protein: CSATFGVAAEAFF; CDR3 DNA: TGCAGTGCTACCTTTGGGGTCGCAGCTGAAGCTTTCTTT
clone size: many; J gene: TRBJ2-5; D gene: -; V gene: TRBV20-1; CDR3 protein: CSAARGEYQETQYF; CDR3 DNA: TGCAGTGCCGCCCGTGGGGAGTACCAAGAGACCCAGTACTTC
clone size: -; J gene: TRBJ2-3; D gene: TRBD2; V gene: TRBV7-6; CDR3 protein: CASSLGIAGGGNTQYF; CDR3 DNA: TGTGCCAGCAGCTTAGGGATAGCGGGAGGAGGTAATACGCAGTATTTT
clone size: many; J gene: TRBJ2-7; D gene: TRBD1; V gene: TRBV29-1; CDR3 protein: CSVVDRGDNEQYF; CDR3 DNA: TGCAGCGTCGTGGACAGGGGTGACAACGAGCAGTACTTC
clone size: -; J gene: TRBJ1-1; D gene: -; V gene: TRBV5-1; CDR3 protein: CASSHSDGATEAFF; CDR3 DNA: TGCGCCAGCAGCCACTCTGACGGGGCCACTGAAGCTTTCTTT
clone size: -; J gene: TRBJ2-5; D gene: -; V gene: TRBV12-3/TRBV12-4; CDR3 protein: CASSSYPVRETQYF; CDR3 DNA: TGTGCCAGCAGTTCCTACCCAGTGAGGGAGACCCAGTACTTC
clone size: many; J gene: TRBJ2-3; D gene: -; V gene: TRBV12-3/TRBV12-4; CDR3 protein: CASSTVADTQYF; CDR3 DNA: TGTGCCAGCAGCACCGTAGCAGATACGCAGTATTTT
clone size: -; J gene: TRBJ2-7; D gene: -; V gene: TRBV12-3/TRBV12-4; CDR3 protein: CASGQGFYEQYF; CDR3 DNA: TGTGCCAGCGGCCAGGGGTTCTACGAGCAGTACTTC
clone size: -; J gene: TRBJ2-2; D gene: -; V gene: TRBV5-1; CDR3 protein: CASSLDGSGELFF; CDR3 DNA: TGCGCCAGCAGCTTGGACGGTAGCGGGGAGCTGTTTTTT
clone size: -; J gene: TRBJ2-1; D gene: -; V gene: TRBV5-1; CDR3 protein: CASSLTRLYNEQFF; CDR3 DNA: TGCGCCAGCAGCTTGACTAGGCTCTACAATGAGCAGTTCTTC
clone size: few; J gene: TRBJ1-5; D gene: -; V gene: TRBV15; CDR3 protein: CATSNLNQPQHF; CDR3 DNA: TGTGCCACCAGCAACCTTAATCAGCCCCAGCATTTT